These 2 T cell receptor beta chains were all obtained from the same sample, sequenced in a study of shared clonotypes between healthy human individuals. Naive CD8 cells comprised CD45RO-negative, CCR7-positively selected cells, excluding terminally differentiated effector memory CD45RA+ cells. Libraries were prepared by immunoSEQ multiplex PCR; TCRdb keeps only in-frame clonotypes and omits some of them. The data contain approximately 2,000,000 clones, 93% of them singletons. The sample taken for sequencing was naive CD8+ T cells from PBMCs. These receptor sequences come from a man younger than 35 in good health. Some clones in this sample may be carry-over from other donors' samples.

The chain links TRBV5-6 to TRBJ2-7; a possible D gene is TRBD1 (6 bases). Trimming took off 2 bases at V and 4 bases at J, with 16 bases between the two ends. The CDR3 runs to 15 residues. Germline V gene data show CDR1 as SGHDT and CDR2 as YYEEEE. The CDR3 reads CASSLLDSPAYEQYF. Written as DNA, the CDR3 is TGTGCCAGCAGCTTACTGGACAGCCCTGCATACGAGCAGTACTTC.

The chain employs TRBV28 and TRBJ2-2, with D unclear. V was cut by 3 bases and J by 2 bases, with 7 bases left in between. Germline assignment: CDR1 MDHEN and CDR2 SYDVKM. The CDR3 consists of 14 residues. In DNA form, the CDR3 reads TGTGCCAGCAGTTTGGCCGACAACACCGGGGAGCTGTTTTTT. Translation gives CASSLADNTGELFF.